This TCR beta chain emerged from a study of blood T cell repertoires in COVID-19. The wider study: Spain, Italy and the United States supplied samples that represented acute and convalescent COVID-19. Sources were T cells, B-cell-depleted T cells, or PBMCs; the material itself was cDNA or gDNA.

Methods used by the authors: Reference gene primer amplification in the assay estimated nucleated cell counts. Sequenced by immunoSEQ multiplex PCR; TCRdb stores in-frame clones only, minus some. V and J calls and clone size are copied from that table; D and trimming were computed from the DNA. The sample consists of some 220,000 clones, approximately 82% of them appearing once. This clone showed up just a few times. CDR1 is MNHEY, CDR2 SVGEGT, per germline. This CDR3 is 16 amino acids long. Deletions cut 2 bases from V and 6 bases from J, with 20 bases between. Sequences were obtained from peripheral blood. The source of this sequence is a man in his forties or fifties with active or convalescent COVID-19. The chain couples TRBV6-2 or TRBV6-3 to TRBJ2-7; a weak D match, TRBD1 (6 bases). For the CDR3, the DNA is TGTGCCAGCAGTTACCGCCCGCCGGACAGCCACGCCGAGCAGTACGTC. The encoded protein is CASSYRPPDSHAEQYV.